The clone carrying this T cell receptor beta chain was detected ten times or more. Antigen: not known. The data are from a study of molecular identifiers for immune sequencing clone quantification. For bulk TCR libraries, previously described methods and listed TCR primers were used. TCRdb re-called the PCR reads through MiXCR, storing one row per CDR3 protein. The repertoire holds hundreds of thousands of distinct CDR3 sequences, with about 25% as singletons. The sorting of naive CD8 T cells used the CD8+CD4-CCR7+CD45RA+ phenotype. Study-wide findings and caveats: In cases of identical TCR molecules sharing a barcode, highly expanded clone sizes could be underestimated.

This receptor was taken from a human donor in good health. Some libraries in this study had Jurkat cell RNA spiked in. Sequenced input: naive CD8+ T cells from blood, with Jurkat cell RNA spiked in. Specified subset: FACS-sorted CD8+CD4-CCR7+CD45RA+ naive T cells.

CDR3: CASRETENTEAFF. CDR3 bases: TGTGCCAGCAGAGAGACAGAGAACACTGAAGCTTTCTTT. The chain uses TRBV6-2 or TRBV6-3 and TRBJ1-1, with D possibly being TRBD1 (5 bases). Looked up from germline, CDR1 is MNHEY and CDR2 is SVGEGT. CDR3 length: 13 residues. V dropped 6 bases and J dropped 1 base, with 9 bases sitting between them.